These T cell receptor beta chains were read from a single sample in a study of technical replicates of blood from four donors. Data came from immunoSEQ multiplex PCR; TCRdb stores just in-frame clones and leaves some out. The profile shows under 55,000 clones, about 96% of them singletons. The sequencing sample was made of T cells isolated from PBMCs. The receptors were gathered from a human donor in good health. Both conserved end residues are part of each CDR3. D genes are given only for firm matches. Clone size is not always given. Where it is, it says once, few, many or a class for expanded clones.

TGTGCCAGCAGTTACTCTAATGGGGCTGGCTATGGCTACACCTTC | CASSYSNGAGYGYTF | NA | NA | TRBJ1-2 | TRBV6-6
TGTGCCAGCAGCTACCGGGACAGTGCCTACGAGCAGTACTTC | CASSYRDSAYEQYF | TRBD1 | once | TRBJ2-7 | TRBV11-2
TGTGCCACCAGCATGACAGGGCCTTCCTACGAGCAGTACTTC | CATSMTGPSYEQYF | TRBD1 | NA | TRBJ2-7 | TRBV15
TGTGCCAGTAGTTACAGGGGGCGCGTGAATGAAGCTTTCTTT | CASSYRGRVNEAFF | TRBD1 | NA | TRBJ1-1 | TRBV19
TGTGCCAGCAGCTCCCTCGCGGGAAAACTGTTTTTT | CASSSLAGKLFF | NA | NA | TRBJ1-4 | TRBV27
TGTGCCAGCAGCTGGGCCGGGACAGGTGGGACCGGGGAGCTGTTTTTT | CASSWAGTGGTGELFF | TRBD1 | NA | TRBJ2-2 | TRBV7-2
TGTGCCAGCAGTGAAATTGGGACTAGCGGGAGTTACGAGCAGTACTTC | CASSEIGTSGSYEQYF | TRBD2 | once | TRBJ2-7 | TRBV28
TGTGCCAGCAGCTTAGGAGGCAGCCAAGAGACCCAGTACTTC | CASSLGGSQETQYF | NA | NA | TRBJ2-5 | TRBV7-3
TGCGCCAGCAGCTTGGGACAACGCCAAAACATTCAGTACTTC | CASSLGQRQNIQYF | NA | NA | TRBJ2-4 | TRBV5-1
TGTGCCAGCAGCGTATACGGGACTGCTTTAGAGCAGTACTTC | CASSVYGTALEQYF | NA | NA | TRBJ2-7 | TRBV7-2
TGTGCCAGCAGTTACCGGGGGTACAATGAGCAGTTCTTC | CASSYRGYNEQFF | NA | NA | TRBJ2-1 | TRBV6-5
TGTGCCAGCAGCGGGACAGGGGATAATGAAAAACTGTTTTTT | CASSGTGDNEKLFF | TRBD1 | NA | TRBJ1-4 | TRBV5-6
TGTGCCAGCAGCCTCCCCGGGGGGCCTGATGAGACCCAGTACTTC | CASSLPGGPDETQYF | NA | NA | TRBJ2-5 | TRBV7-9
TGCAGCGTTGAGAGGGGGGGGGAGCTGTTTTTT | CSVERGGELFF | NA | NA | TRBJ2-2 | TRBV29-1
TGCGCCAGCAGCCCAGTCACAGGGGGTGGACGGGCCAACGTCCTGACTTTC | CASSPVTGGGRANVLTF | TRBD1 | NA | TRBJ2-6 | TRBV5-1
TGTGCCAGCAGCTCGGGTTCGTATGGCTACACCTTC | CASSSGSYGYTF | NA | once | TRBJ1-2 | TRBV7-8
TGTGCCAGCAGTTATGGATTCCTAGCCCAAGAGACCCAGTACTTC | CASSYGFLAQETQYF | NA | NA | TRBJ2-5 | TRBV6-5
TGCAGCGTTTCTGAAGTCAGGGACTCCCACGAGCAGTACTTC | CSVSEVRDSHEQYF | NA | NA | TRBJ2-7 | TRBV29-1
TGTGCCTGGAGTATATCCGACACTGAAGCTTTCTTT | CAWSISDTEAFF | NA | NA | TRBJ1-1 | TRBV30
TGTGCCAGCAGCGTCCGGGACAGGCAACAAGAGACCCAGTACTTC | CASSVRDRQQETQYF | TRBD1 | NA | TRBJ2-5 | TRBV5-6
TGTGCCAGCAGCTTACCCCTACCGGGCTCTGGGGCCAACGTCCTGACTTTC | CASSLPLPGSGANVLTF | NA | NA | TRBJ2-6 | TRBV5-4